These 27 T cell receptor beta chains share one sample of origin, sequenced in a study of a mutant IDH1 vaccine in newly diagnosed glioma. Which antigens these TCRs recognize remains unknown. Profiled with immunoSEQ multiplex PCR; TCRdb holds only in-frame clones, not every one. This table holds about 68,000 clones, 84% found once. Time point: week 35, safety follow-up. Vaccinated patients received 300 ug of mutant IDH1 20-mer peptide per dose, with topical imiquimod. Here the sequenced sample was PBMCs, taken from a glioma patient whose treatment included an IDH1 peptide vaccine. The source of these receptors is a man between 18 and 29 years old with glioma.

In DNA form, the CDR3 reads TGTGCCAGTCACCCTCTTTTCGTTGGGGGGAACTATGGCTACACCTTC. Protein sequence: CASHPLFVGGNYGYTF. This rearrangement joins TRBV19 to TRBJ1-2; the D gene is possibly TRBD1 (5 bases). This CDR3 spans 16 amino acids. Trimming took 8 bases from V and 2 from J, leaving 21 bases between them. The V gene's germline CDR1 is LNHDA and CDR2 SQIVND (reference sequence).

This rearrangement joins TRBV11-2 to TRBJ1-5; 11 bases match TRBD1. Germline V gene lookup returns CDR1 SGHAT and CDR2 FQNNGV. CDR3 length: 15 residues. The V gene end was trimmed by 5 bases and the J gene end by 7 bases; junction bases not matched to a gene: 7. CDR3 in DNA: TGTGCCAGCAGCAGGGACAGGGGGAGGCAGCAGCCCCAGCATTTT. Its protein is CASSRDRGRQQPQHF.

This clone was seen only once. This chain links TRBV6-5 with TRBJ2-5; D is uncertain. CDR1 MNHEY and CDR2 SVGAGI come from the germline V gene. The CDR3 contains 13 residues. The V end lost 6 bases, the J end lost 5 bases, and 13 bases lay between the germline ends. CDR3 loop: CASSPGIQETQYF. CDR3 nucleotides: TGTGCCAGCAGCCCCGGCATCCAGGAGACCCAGTACTTC.

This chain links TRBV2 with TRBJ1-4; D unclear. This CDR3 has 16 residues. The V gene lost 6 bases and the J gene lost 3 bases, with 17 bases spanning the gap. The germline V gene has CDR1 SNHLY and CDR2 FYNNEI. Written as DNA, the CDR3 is TGTGCCAGCAGCCTGGTCGCGACCGCAGCTAATGAAAAACTGTTTTTT. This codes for CASSLVATAANEKLFF.

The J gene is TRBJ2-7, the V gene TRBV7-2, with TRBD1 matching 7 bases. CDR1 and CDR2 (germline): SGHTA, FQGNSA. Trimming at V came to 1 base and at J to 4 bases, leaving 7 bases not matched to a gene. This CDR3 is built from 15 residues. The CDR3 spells CASSLDLYRGYEQYF. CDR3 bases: TGTGCCAGCAGCTTAGACCTGTACAGGGGATACGAGCAGTACTTC. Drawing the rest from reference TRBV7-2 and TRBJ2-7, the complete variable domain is GAGVSQSPSNKVTEKGKDVELRCDPISGHTALYWYRQSLGQGLEFLIYFQGNSAPDKSGLPSDRFSAERTGGSVSTLTIQRTQQEDSAVYLCASSLDLYRGYEQYFGPGTRLTVT.

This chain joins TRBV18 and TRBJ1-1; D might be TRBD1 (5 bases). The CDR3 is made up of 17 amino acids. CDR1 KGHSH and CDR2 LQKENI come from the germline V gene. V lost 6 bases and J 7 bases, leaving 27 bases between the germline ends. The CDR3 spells CASSHKSETAGFSEAFF. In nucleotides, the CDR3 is TGTGCCAGCTCCCACAAATCCGAGACTGCAGGGTTTAGTGAAGCTTTCTTT.

The CDR3 coding sequence is TGTGCCAGCAGCTTAGGTCCGCCCAATAACAATCAGCCCCAGCATTTT. Translating it yields CASSLGPPNNNQPQHF. The chain recombines TRBV7-2 with TRBJ1-5; D call uncertain. CDR3 length: 16 amino acids. V was clipped by 1 base and J by 3 bases, with 13 bases between them. Per germline, CDR1 SGHTA and CDR2 FQGNSA.

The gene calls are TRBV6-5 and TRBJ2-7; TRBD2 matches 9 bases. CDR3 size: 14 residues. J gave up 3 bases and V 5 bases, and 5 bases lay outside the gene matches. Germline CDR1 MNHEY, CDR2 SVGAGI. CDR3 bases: TGTGCCAGCAGTCGACGCGGGGGGGGCTACGAGCAGTACTTC. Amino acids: CASSRRGGGYEQYF.

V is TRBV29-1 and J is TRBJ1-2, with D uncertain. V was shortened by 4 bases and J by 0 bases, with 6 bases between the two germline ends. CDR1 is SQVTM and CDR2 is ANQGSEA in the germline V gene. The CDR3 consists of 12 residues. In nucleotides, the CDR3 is TGCAGCGTTGTTGGGTCTAACTATGGCTACACCTTC. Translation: CSVVGSNYGYTF.

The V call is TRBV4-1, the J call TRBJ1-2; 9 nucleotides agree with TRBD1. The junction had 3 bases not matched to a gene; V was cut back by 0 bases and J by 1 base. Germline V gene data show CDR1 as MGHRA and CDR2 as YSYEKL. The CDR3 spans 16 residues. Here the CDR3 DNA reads TGCGCCAGCAGCCAAGAGTGGACAGGGGTTAACTATGGCTACACCTTC. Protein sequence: CASSQEWTGVNYGYTF.

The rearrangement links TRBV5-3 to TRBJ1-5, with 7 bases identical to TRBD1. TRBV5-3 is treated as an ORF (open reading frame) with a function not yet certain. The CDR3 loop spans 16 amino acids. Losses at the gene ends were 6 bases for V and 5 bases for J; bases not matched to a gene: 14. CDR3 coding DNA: TGTGCCAGAACCTTATCCCAGGGGGAGGACCATCAGCCCCAGCATTTT. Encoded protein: CARTLSQGEDHQPQHF.

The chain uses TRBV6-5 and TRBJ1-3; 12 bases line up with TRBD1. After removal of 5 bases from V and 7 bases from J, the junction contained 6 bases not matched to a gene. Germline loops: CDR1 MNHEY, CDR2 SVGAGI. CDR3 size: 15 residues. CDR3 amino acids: CASSSLGQGANTIYF. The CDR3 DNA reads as TGTGCCAGCAGTAGTCTGGGACAGGGGGCGAACACCATATATTTT.

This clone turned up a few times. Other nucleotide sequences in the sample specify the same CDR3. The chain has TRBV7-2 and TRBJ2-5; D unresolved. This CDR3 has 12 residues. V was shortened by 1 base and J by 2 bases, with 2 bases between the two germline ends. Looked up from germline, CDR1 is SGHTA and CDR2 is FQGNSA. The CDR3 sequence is CASSLVQETQYF. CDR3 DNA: TGTGCCAGCAGCTTAGTACAAGAGACCCAGTACTTC.

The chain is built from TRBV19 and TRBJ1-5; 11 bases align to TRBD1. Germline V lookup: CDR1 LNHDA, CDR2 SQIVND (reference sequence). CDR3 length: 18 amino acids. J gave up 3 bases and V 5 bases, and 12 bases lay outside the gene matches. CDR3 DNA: TGTGCCAGTAGTCCTAGACCGGACAGGGGGCTTAACAATCAGCCCCAGCATTTT. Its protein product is CASSPRPDRGLNNQPQHF. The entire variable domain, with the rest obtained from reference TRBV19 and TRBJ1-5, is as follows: DGGITQSPKYLFRKEGQNVTLSCEQNLNHDAMYWYRQDPGQGLRLIYYSQIVNDFQKGDIAEGYSVSREKKESFPLTVTSAQKNPTAFYLCASSPRPDRGLNNQPQHFGDGTRLSIL.

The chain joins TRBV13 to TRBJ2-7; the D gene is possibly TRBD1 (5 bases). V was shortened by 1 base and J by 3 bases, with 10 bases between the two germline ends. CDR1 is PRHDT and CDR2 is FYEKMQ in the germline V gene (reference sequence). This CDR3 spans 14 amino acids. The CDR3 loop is CASSLERQSYEQYF. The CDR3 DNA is TGTGCCAGCAGCTTAGAGAGACAGAGCTACGAGCAGTACTTC.

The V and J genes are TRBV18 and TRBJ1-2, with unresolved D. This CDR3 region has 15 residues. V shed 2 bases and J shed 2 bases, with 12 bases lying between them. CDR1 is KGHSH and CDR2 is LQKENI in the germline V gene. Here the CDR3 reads CASSPMAGINYGYTF. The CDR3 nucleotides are TGTGCCAGCTCACCAATGGCGGGGATCAACTATGGCTACACCTTC.

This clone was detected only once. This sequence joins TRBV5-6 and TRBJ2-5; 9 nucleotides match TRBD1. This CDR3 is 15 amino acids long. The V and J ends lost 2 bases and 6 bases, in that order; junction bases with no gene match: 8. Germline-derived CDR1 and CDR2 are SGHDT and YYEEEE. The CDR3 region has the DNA TGTGCCAGCAGCTTCGGGACAGGGCCGGCGAAGACCCAGTACTTC. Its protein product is CASSFGTGPAKTQYF.

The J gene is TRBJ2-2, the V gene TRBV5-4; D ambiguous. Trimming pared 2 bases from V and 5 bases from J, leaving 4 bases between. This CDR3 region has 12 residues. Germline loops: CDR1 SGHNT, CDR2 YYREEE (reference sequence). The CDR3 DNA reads TGTGCCAGCAGCTTAGAGACCGGGGAGCTGTTTTTT. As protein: CASSLETGELFF.

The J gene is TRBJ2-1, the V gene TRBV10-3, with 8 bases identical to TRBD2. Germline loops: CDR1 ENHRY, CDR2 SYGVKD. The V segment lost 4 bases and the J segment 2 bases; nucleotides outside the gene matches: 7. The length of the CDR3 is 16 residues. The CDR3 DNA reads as TGTGCCATCAGTGCGGGGGGGCAGGGAACCTACAATGAGCAGTTCTTC. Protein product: CAISAGGQGTYNEQFF.

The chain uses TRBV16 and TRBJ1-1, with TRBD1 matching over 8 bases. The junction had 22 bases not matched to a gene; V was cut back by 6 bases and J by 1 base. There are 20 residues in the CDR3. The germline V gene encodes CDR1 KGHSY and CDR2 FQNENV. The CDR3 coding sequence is TGTGCCAGCAGACGAGGAATCGGATCGACAGGGGCTAAGGGGAACACTGAAGCTTTCTTT. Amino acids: CASRRGIGSTGAKGNTEAFF.

CDR3 sequence reads: CASSLYETRNTIYF. The DNA of the CDR3 is TGTGCCAGCAGCTTGTATGAGACCCGGAACACCATATATTTT. The V and J genes are TRBV5-5 and TRBJ1-3, with D unresolved. This CDR3 has 14 residues. Trimming took 1 base from V and 7 from J, leaving 12 bases between them. CDR1 is SGHKS, CDR2 YYEKEE, per germline (reference sequence).

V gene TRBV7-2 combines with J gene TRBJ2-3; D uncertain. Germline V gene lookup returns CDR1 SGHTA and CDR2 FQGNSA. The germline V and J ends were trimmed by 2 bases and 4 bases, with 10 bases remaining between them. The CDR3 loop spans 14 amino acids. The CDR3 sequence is CASSLRRLSDTQYF. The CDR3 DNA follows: TGTGCCAGCAGCTTAAGGCGGTTATCAGATACGCAGTATTTT.

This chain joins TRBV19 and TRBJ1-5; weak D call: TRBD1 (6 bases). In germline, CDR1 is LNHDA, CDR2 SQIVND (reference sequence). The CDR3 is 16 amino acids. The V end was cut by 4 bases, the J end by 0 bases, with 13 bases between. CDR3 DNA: TGTGCCAGTAGTAGGACAGAGTTTTATAGCAATCAGCCCCAGCATTTT. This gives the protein CASSRTEFYSNQPQHF.

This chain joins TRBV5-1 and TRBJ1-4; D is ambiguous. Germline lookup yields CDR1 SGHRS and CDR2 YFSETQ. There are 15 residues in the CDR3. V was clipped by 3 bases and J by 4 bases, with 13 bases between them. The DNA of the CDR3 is TGCGCCAGCAGCTACACCTGGGCCTTTAATGAAAAACTGTTTTTT. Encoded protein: CASSYTWAFNEKLFF.

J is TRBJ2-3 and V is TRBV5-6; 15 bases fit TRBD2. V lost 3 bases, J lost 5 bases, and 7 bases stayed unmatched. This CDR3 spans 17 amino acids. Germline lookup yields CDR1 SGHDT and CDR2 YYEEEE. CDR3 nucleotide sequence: TGTGCCAGCAGCTCTGGACTAGCGGGGGGGCTACTAGATACGCAGTATTTT. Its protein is CASSSGLAGGLLDTQYF.

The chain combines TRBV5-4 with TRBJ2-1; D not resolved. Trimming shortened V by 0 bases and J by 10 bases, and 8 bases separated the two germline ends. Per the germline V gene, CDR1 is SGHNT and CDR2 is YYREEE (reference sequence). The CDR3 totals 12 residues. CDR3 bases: TGTGCCAGCAGCTTGGATCTCCTGGAGCAGTTCTTC. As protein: CASSLDLLEQFF.

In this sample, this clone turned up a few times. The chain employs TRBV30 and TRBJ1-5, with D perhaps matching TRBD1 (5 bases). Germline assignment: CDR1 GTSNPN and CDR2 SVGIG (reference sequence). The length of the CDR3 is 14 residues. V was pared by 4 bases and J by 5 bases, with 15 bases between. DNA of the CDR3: TGTGCCTGGACAGGGTCGATAAGGGATCAGCCCCAGCATTTT. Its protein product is CAWTGSIRDQPQHF. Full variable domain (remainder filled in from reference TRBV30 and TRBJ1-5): SQTIHQWPATLVQPVGSPLSLECTVEGTSNPNLYWYRQAAGRGLQLLFYSVGIGQISSEVPQNLSASRPQDRQFILSSKKLLLSDSGFYLCAWTGSIRDQPQHFGDGTRLSIL.